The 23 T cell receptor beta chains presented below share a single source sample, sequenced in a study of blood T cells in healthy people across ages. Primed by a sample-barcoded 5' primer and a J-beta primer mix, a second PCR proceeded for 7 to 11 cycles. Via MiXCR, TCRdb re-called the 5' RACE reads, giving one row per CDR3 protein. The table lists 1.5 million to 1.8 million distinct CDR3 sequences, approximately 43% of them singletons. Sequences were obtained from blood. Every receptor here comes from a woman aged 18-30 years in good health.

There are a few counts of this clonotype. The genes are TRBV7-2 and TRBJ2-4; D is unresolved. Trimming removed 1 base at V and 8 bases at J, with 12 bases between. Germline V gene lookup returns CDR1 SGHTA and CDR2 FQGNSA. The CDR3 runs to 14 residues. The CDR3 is CASSLVVSRDIQYF. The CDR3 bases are TGTGCCAGCAGCTTAGTAGTTTCGCGTGACATTCAGTACTTC.

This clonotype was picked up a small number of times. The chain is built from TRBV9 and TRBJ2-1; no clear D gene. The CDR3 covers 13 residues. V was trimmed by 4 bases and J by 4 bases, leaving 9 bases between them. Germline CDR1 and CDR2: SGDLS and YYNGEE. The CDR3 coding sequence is TGTGCCAGCAGCCTAGGGATGTACAATGAGCAGTTCTTC. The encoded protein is CASSLGMYNEQFF.

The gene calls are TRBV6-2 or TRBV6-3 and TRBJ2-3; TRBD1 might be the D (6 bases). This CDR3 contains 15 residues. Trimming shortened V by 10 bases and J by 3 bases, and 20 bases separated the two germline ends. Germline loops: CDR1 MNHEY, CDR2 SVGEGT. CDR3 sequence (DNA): TGTGCCATCGTAATCCCGATCCAGGGGACAGATACGCAGTATTTT. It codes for CAIVIPIQGTDTQYF.

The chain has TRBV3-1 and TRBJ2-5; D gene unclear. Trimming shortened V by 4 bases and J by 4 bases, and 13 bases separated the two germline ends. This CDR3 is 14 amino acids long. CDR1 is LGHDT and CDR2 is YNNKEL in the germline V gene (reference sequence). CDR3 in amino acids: CASSPTHSGETQYF. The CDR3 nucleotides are TGTGCCAGCAGCCCGACCCATTCCGGAGAGACCCAGTACTTC.

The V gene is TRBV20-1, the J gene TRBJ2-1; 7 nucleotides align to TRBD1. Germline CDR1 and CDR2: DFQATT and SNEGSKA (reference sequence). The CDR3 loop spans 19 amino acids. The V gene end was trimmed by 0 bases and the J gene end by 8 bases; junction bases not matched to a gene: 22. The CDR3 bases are TGCAGTGCTAGAGATCCCGCACATAGGGGGCTATCAGTTTCGGATGAGCAGTTCTTC. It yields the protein CSARDPAHRGLSVSDEQFF.

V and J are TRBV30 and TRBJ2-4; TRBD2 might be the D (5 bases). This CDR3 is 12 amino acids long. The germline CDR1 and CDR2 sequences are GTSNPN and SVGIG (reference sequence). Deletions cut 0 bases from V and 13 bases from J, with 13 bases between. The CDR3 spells CAWSVSAWEQYF. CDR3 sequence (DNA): TGTGCCTGGAGTGTTTCAGCCTGGGAGCAGTACTTC.

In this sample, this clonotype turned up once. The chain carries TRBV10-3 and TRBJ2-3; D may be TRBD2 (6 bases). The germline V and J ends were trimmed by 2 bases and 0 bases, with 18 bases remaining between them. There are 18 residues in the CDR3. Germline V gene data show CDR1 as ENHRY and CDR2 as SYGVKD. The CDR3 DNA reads TGTGCCATCAGTGAGGACGGCGGAGCGGGTCCTAGCACAGATACGCAGTATTTT. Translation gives CAISEDGGAGPSTDTQYF.

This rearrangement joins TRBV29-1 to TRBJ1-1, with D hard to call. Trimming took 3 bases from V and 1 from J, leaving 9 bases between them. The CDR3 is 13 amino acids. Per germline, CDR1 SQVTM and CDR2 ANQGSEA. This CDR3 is CSVDPPGNTEAFF. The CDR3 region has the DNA TGCAGCGTTGACCCGCCAGGGAACACTGAAGCTTTCTTT.

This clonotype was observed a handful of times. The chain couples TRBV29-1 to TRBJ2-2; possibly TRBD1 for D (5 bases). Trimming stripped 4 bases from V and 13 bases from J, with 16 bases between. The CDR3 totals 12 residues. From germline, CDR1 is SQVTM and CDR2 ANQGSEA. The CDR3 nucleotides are TGCAGCGTTGCCGACGGCCCCAGGGTGCTGTTTTTT. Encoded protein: CSVADGPRVLFF.

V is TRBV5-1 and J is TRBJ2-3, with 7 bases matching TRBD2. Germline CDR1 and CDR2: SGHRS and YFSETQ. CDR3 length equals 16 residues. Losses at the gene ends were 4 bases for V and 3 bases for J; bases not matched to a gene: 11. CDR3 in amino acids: CASSNKPGGGTDTQYF. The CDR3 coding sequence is TGCGCCAGCAGCAACAAGCCGGGAGGAGGAACAGATACGCAGTATTTT.

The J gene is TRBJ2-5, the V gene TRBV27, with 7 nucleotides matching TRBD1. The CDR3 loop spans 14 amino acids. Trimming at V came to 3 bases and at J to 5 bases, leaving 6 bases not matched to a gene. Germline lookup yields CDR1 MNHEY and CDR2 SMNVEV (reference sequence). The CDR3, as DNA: TGTGCCAGCAGTTTTGTAGGGGGCAAGGAGACCCAGTACTTC. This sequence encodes CASSFVGGKETQYF.

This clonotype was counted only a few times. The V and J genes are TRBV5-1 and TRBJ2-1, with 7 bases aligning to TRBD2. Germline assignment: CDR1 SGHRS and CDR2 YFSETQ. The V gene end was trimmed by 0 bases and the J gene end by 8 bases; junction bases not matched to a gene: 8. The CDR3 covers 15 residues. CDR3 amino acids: CASSLAPAGTDEQFF. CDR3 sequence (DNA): TGCGCCAGCAGCTTGGCCCCAGCGGGAACGGATGAGCAGTTCTTC.

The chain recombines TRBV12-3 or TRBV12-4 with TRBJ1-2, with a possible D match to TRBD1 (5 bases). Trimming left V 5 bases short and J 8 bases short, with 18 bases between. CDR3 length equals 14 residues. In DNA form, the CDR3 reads TGTGCCAGCAGTCGGATCAATGGGGCTCGGGGCTACACCTTC. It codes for CASSRINGARGYTF.

CDR3 in DNA: TGCGCCAGCAGCTGGGAAGGTGGTGTTTGGGACGAGCAGTACTTC. Encoded protein: CASSWEGGVWDEQYF. The chain carries TRBV5-1 and TRBJ2-4; D not certain. The closer fit of TRBJ2-7 to the DNA end suggests the J call may be wrong. The CDR3 covers 15 residues. The germline V gene has CDR1 SGHRS and CDR2 YFSETQ.

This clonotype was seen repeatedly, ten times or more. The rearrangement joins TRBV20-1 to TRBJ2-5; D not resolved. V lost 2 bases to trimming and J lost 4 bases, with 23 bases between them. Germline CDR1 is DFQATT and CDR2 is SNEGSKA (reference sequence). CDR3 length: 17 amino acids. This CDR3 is CSARPLAPLRHRETQYF. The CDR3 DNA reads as TGCAGTGCTAGACCATTGGCTCCGCTTCGGCACCGAGAGACCCAGTACTTC.

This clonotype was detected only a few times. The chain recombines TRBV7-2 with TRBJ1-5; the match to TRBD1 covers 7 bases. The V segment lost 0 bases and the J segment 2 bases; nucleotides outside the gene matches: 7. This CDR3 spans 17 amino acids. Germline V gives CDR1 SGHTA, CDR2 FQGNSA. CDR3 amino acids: CASSLAGGAEGNQPQHF. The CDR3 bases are TGTGCCAGCAGCTTAGCAGGGGGCGCTGAGGGCAATCAGCCCCAGCATTTT.

This CDR3 reads CSVEDGGQGIAYEQYF. The CDR3 nucleotides read TGCAGCGTTGAAGATGGGGGACAGGGGATCGCCTACGAGCAGTACTTC. The chain recombines TRBV29-1 with TRBJ2-7, with 10 bases identical to TRBD1. The V and J ends lost 0 bases and 2 bases, in that order; junction bases with no gene match: 7. The CDR3 is made up of 16 amino acids. Germline V CDR1 and CDR2: SQVTM, ANQGSEA.

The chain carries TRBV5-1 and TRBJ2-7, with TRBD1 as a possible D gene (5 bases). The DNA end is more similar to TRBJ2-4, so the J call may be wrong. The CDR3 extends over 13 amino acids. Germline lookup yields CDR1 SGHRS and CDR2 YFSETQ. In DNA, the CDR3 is TGCGCCAGCAGCTTGGCGACAGAAAACATTCAGTACTTC. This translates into CASSLATENIQYF.

CDR3 protein: CASSQAANSPLHF. CDR3 coding DNA: TGTGCCAGCAGCCAAGCGGCCAATTCACCCCTCCACTTT. This chain links TRBV3-1 with TRBJ1-6, with D unclear. This CDR3 contains 13 residues. V was cut by 1 base and J by 7 bases, with 5 bases left in between. Germline V lookup: CDR1 LGHDT, CDR2 YNNKEL (reference sequence).

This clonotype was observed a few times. The CDR3 sequence: CASSQIPTEAFF. CDR3 bases: TGTGCCAGCAGCCAAATCCCCACAGAAGCTTTCTTT. This chain links TRBV3-1 with TRBJ1-1; D is unclear. Per germline, CDR1 LGHDT and CDR2 YNNKEL (reference sequence). V was shortened by 2 bases and J by 8 bases, with 9 bases between the two germline ends. The CDR3 sequence is 12 residues long. The variable domain in full, with the rest retrieved from reference TRBV3-1 and TRBJ1-1, is DTAVSQTPKYLVTQMGNDKSIKCEQNLGHDTMYWYKQDSKKFLKIMFSYNNKELIINETVPNRFSPKSPDKAHLNLHINSLELGDSAVYFCASSQIPTEAFFGQGTRLTVV.

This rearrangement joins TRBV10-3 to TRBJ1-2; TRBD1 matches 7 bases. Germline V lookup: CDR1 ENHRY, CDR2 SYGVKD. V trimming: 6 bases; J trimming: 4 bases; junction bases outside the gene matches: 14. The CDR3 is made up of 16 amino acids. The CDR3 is CAISDSSGGLLYGYTF. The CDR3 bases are TGTGCCATCAGCGATTCCTCAGGGGGGCTCCTCTATGGCTACACCTTC.

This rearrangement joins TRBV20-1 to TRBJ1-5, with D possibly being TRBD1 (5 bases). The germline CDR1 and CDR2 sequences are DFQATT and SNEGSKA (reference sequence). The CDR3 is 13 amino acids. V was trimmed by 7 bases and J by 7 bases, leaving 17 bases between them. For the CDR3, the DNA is TGCAGTGGAACTAGAGGGGACCCCCAGCCCCAGCATTTT. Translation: CSGTRGDPQPQHF.

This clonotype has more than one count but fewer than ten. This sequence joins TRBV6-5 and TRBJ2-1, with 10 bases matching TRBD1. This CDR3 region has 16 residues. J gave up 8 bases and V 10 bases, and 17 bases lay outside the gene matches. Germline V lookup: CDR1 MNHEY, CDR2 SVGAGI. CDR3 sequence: CATQGTGAYLKHEQFF. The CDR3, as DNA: TGTGCCACCCAGGGGACAGGGGCCTACCTTAAGCATGAGCAGTTCTTC.